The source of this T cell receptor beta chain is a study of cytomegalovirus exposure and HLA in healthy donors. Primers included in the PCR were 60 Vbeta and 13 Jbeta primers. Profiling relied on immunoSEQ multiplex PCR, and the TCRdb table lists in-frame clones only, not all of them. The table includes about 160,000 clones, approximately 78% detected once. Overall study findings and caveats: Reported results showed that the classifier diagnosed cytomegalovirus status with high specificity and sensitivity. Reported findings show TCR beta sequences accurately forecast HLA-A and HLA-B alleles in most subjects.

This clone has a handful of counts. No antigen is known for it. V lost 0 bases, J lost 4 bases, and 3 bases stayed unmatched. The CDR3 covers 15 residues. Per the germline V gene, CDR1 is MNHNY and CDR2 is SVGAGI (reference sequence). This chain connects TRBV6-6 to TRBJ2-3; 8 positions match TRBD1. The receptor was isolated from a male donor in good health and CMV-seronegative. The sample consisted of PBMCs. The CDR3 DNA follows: TGTGCCAGCAGTTACTCGGACAGGGCGCCAGATACGCAGTATTTT. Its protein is CASSYSDRAPDTQYF.